Following are 24 T cell receptor beta chains from one sample sequenced in a study of breast tumors, draining lymph nodes, adjacent tissues. TCRdb independently ran MiXCR on the multiplex PCR reads; one entry per CDR3 protein. The table shows about 200,000 distinct CDR3 sequences, with around 35% occurring only once. Axillary draining lymph nodes of breast cancer patients supplied the node samples. Sequenced: axillary lymph node tissue. These receptors came from a female donor with breast cancer. Some clones in this sample may be carry-over from other donors' samples.

In its sample, this clonotype was seen many times. The gene calls are TRBV5-4 and TRBJ1-5; no firm D call. The length of the CDR3 is 13 residues. The ends were cut back, 4 bases at V and 7 bases at J, with 12 bases in the middle. The germline CDR1 and CDR2 sequences are SGHNT and YYREEE (reference sequence). CDR3 region: CASSQDIGQPQHF. CDR3 DNA sequence: TGTGCCAGCAGCCAAGACATCGGCCAGCCCCAGCATTTT.

This clonotype came up many times. This chain connects TRBV20-1 to TRBJ2-2; a possible D gene is TRBD1 (6 bases). Germline CDR1 and CDR2: DFQATT and SNEGSKA (reference sequence). The V end lost 4 bases, the J end lost 2 bases, and 11 bases lay between the germline ends. The CDR3 has 14 residues. The CDR3 here is CSAIPGQNTGELFF. In nucleotides, the CDR3 is TGCAGTGCTATTCCGGGACAAAACACCGGGGAGCTGTTTTTT.

This clonotype was recorded many times. The chain has TRBV20-1 and TRBJ2-1; no definite D call. CDR1 is DFQATT and CDR2 is SNEGSKA in the germline V gene (reference sequence). Trimming took off 3 bases at V and 9 bases at J, with 21 bases between the two ends. The CDR3 runs to 15 residues. The CDR3 DNA is TGCAGTGCTAGGAGCCATCGCGGTTCCTCCCGTGAGCAGTTCTTC. Translation gives CSARSHRGSSREQFF.

This chain connects TRBV20-1 to TRBJ1-3; the D gene is possibly TRBD1 (6 bases). Per germline, CDR1 DFQATT and CDR2 SNEGSKA (reference sequence). V was pared by 3 bases and J by 4 bases, with 13 bases between. The CDR3 loop spans 14 amino acids. The CDR3 nucleotides read TGCAGTGCTAGGAGGCGTGGGACAGGAAACACCATATATTTT. Its translation is CSARRRGTGNTIYF.

This clonotype came up a few times. The V gene is TRBV27, the J gene TRBJ1-6; D is undetermined. Germline CDR1 is MNHEY and CDR2 is SMNVEV (reference sequence). Deletions cut 2 bases from V and 5 bases from J, with 13 bases between. The CDR3 sequence is 16 residues long. In DNA, the CDR3 is TGTGCCAGCAGTTTACGGACGGTATTTAATAATTCACCCCTCCACTTT. Amino acids: CASSLRTVFNNSPLHF.

As to this clonotype: A clone one base away is much larger, so this may be a read error. This chain links TRBV20-1 with TRBJ2-3; D is perhaps TRBD2 (5 bases). The CDR3 is made up of 11 amino acids. Germline-derived CDR1 and CDR2 are DFQATT and SNEGSKA (reference sequence). CDR3 sequence (DNA): TGCAGGACTACTAATACAGATACGCAGTCTTTT. Its protein is CRTTNTDTQSF.

The table lists this clonotype with many counts. The V call is TRBV7-2, the J call TRBJ2-7; tentatively, D is TRBD1 (6 bases). Germline loops: CDR1 SGHTA, CDR2 FQGNSA. V gave up 5 bases and J gave up 2 bases, with 13 bases separating them. This CDR3 comprises 14 residues. DNA of the CDR3: TGTGCCAGCAGCACTACAGGGCCGGCCTACGAGCAGTACTTC. It is translated as CASSTTGPAYEQYF. The full variable domain, completed using reference TRBV7-2 and TRBJ2-7, is GAGVSQSPSNKVTEKGKDVELRCDPISGHTALYWYRQSLGQGLEFLIYFQGNSAPDKSGLPSDRFSAERTGGSVSTLTIQRTQQEDSAVYLCASSTTGPAYEQYFGPGTRLTVT.

This clonotype was seen many times. The chain employs TRBV6-6 and TRBJ2-3; 9 positions agree with TRBD2. Germline V gene lookup returns CDR1 MNHNY and CDR2 SVGAGI (reference sequence). The length of the CDR3 is 15 residues. The trim removed 6 bases at V and 5 bases at J, leaving 9 bases unmatched. CDR3 sequence reads: CASSPAGLAGDTQYF. The CDR3, as DNA: TGTGCCAGCAGCCCGGCGGGACTAGCTGGAGATACGCAGTATTTT.

This clonotype was seen many times. This chain uses TRBV20-1 with TRBJ2-1, with D possibly TRBD2 on 5 matching bases. Per germline, CDR1 DFQATT and CDR2 SNEGSKA (reference sequence). The CDR3 covers 12 residues. The V gene lost 3 bases and the J gene lost 8 bases, with 11 bases spanning the gap. CDR3 in amino acids: CSASLASHEQFF. In nucleotides, the CDR3 is TGCAGTGCTAGTCTAGCATCCCATGAGCAGTTCTTC.

In this sample, this clonotype turned up many times. V and J are TRBV6-1 and TRBJ2-3; D gene unclear. CDR1 MNHNS and CDR2 SASEGT come from the germline V gene. The CDR3 is made up of 15 amino acids. The V and J ends lost 4 bases and 6 bases respectively, with 17 bases between them. The CDR3 region has the DNA TGTGCCAGCAGTGCGTCCGTGGGTACCTCCGATACGCAGTATTTT. Translating gives CASSASVGTSDTQYF.

This clonotype was picked up a small number of times. The chain employs TRBV5-8 and TRBJ2-2; 9 nucleotides match TRBD1. Germline V gives CDR1 SGHTS, CDR2 YDEGEE. The trim removed 0 bases at V and 7 bases at J, leaving 4 bases unmatched. The CDR3 has 15 residues. DNA for the CDR3: TGTGCCAGCAGCTTGGACAGGGGGCAAGGCGGGGAGCTGTTTTTT. As protein: CASSLDRGQGGELFF. Full variable domain (outside the CDR3, taken from reference TRBV5-8 and TRBJ2-2): EAGVTQSPTHLIKTRGQQATLRCSPISGHTSVYWYQQALGLGLQFLLWYDEGEERNRGNFPPRFSGRQFPNYSSELNVNALELEDSALYLCASSLDRGQGGELFFGEGSRLTVL.

The chain uses TRBV11-2 and TRBJ1-6; D gene uncertain. The CDR3 has 14 residues. Deletions cut 3 bases from V and 14 bases from J, with 17 bases between. In germline, CDR1 is SGHAT, CDR2 FQNNGV. CDR3 sequence: CASSLSTIGLALHF. The CDR3 DNA sequence: TGTGCCAGCAGCTTGTCGACCATCGGGTTGGCCCTCCACTTT.

As concerns this clonotype: A read error may produce the germline difference seen at one junction end. This rearrangement joins TRBV7-6 to TRBJ2-1; 11 positions match TRBD2. The CDR3 spans 18 residues. Germline V lookup: CDR1 SGHVS, CDR2 FNYEAQ. Here the CDR3 reads CAGSLGVSGRDSYNEQFF. DNA for the CDR3: TGTGCCGGCAGCCTAGGGGTTAGCGGGAGGGACTCCTACAATGAGCAGTTCTTC.

This clonotype turned up a few times. The CDR3 DNA reads TGTGCCAGCAGACTTTTCGGTCAGGGAGTTTCACCCCTCCACTTT. Protein: CASRLFGQGVSPLHF. The chain carries TRBV27 and TRBJ1-6, with D tentatively TRBD1 (5 bases). V was shortened by 6 bases and J by 9 bases, with 18 bases between the two germline ends. This CDR3 comprises 15 residues. CDR1 is MNHEY, CDR2 SMNVEV, per germline (reference sequence).

This clonotype was recorded at least ten times. CDR3 protein: CASSLDHEQYF. CDR3 nucleotide sequence: TGTGCCAGCAGCTTAGATCACGAGCAGTACTTC. The chain joins TRBV11-2 to TRBJ2-7; D remains ambiguous. The germline CDR1 and CDR2 sequences are SGHAT and FQNNGV. The CDR3 is 11 residues long. V dropped 0 bases and J dropped 5 bases, with 2 bases sitting between them.

For this clonotype: Possible read error: a much larger clone is one base away. The chain recombines TRBV19 with TRBJ2-3, with 7 positions matching TRBD2. The trim removed 5 bases at V and 5 bases at J, leaving 10 bases unmatched. This CDR3 spans 15 amino acids. Germline loops: CDR1 LNHDA, CDR2 SQIVND (reference sequence). The CDR3: CASSVSGGGQDTQYF. The DNA for the CDR3 is TGTGCCAGTAGTGTCTCGGGAGGTGGACAAGATACGCAGTATTTT.

This clonotype was recorded a few times. The chain couples TRBV5-4 to TRBJ2-1; the match to TRBD2 covers 16 bases. The CDR3 is 15 residues long. V dropped 4 bases and J dropped 6; count of bases not matched to a gene: 1. Germline CDR1 reads SGHNT; CDR2 reads YYREEE (reference sequence). The CDR3 region is CASSGTSGGANEQFF. Here the CDR3 DNA reads TGTGCCAGCAGCGGGACTAGCGGGGGGGCCAATGAGCAGTTCTTC.

This clonotype showed up many times. The rearrangement joins TRBV24-1 to TRBJ2-3; 9 nucleotides line up with TRBD2. This CDR3 has 15 residues. The V gene's germline CDR1 is KGHDR and CDR2 SFDVKD. Germline trimming cut 4 bases from V and 2 bases from J; bases unmatched to any gene: 3. The DNA for the CDR3 is TGTGCCACCAGTGACGGCGGGGGGGCCACAGATACGCAGTATTTT. It codes for CATSDGGGATDTQYF.

About this clonotype: A read error is likely, as this CDR3 ends without the conserved phenylalanine or tryptophan. No DNA is shown, since the ends of the CDR3 on it are uncertain; the CDR3 is the one TCRdb lists. The rearrangement uses TRBV7-9 and TRBJ1-6. CDR1 and CDR2 from the germline V gene are SEHNR and FQNEAQ (reference sequence). Termini included, the CDR3 measures 8 amino acids. The CDR3: CASSSDYY.

This clonotype was counted between two and nine times. Here the CDR3 DNA reads TGTGCCAGCAGCGATGGACTGCTCATGAACACTGAAGCTTTCTTT. Its translation is CASSDGLLMNTEAFF. The chain links TRBV6-2 or TRBV6-3 to TRBJ1-1; no clear D. Germline CDR1 and CDR2: MNHEY and SVGEGT. V was pared by 6 bases and J by 0 bases, with 14 bases between. CDR3 length equals 15 residues.

Regarding this clonotype: At one boundary the junction diverges from the germline segment, which might be a read error. The chain has TRBV6-5 and TRBJ2-7; TRBD2 matches 7 bases. This CDR3 is 15 amino acids long. The germline CDR1 and CDR2 sequences are MNHEY and SVGAGI. CDR3 DNA: TGTGCCAGCAGTCACTCGGGCGGGAGCTCCTACGAGCAGTACTTC. It yields the protein CASSHSGGSSYEQYF.

This clonotype was recorded at least ten times. The chain recombines TRBV15 with TRBJ2-1; 11 bases agree with TRBD2. The V gene's germline CDR1 is LNHNV and CDR2 YYDKDF (reference sequence). Trimming cost V 4 bases and J 1 base; bases outside gene matches: 3. CDR3 size: 16 residues. In nucleotides, the CDR3 is TGTGCCACCAGCATAGCGGGAGGGCCTTCCTACAATGAGCAGTTCTTC. The encoded protein is CATSIAGGPSYNEQFF.

This clonotype was seen repeatedly, ten times or more. V gene TRBV2 combines with J gene TRBJ1-4, with D possibly being TRBD1 (6 bases). V shed 5 bases and J shed 8 bases, with 18 bases lying between them. The CDR3 loop spans 15 amino acids. Germline CDR1 and CDR2: SNHLY and FYNNEI. The CDR3, as DNA: TGTGCCAGCAGTCTTTTCATGACAGGAGGCGAAAAACTGTTTTTT. This sequence encodes CASSLFMTGGEKLFF.

Regarding this clonotype: Without the conserved terminal phenylalanine or tryptophan, this CDR3 likely stems from a read error. No DNA is shown, since the ends of the CDR3 on it are uncertain; the CDR3 is the one TCRdb lists. This chain joins TRBV20-1 and TRBJ1-4; TRBD1, as called in the table, went unchecked against the DNA. Germline V gene sequence: CDR1 DFQATT, CDR2 SNEGSKA (reference sequence). The CDR3 spans 10 residues, counting both ends. Here the CDR3 reads CSAREGQGGY.